The 25 T cell receptor beta chains given below trace back to one sample, sequenced in a study of T cell responses to AZD1222 COVID-19 vaccine. Sequenced by immunoSEQ multiplex PCR; TCRdb stores in-frame clones only, minus some. In the table there are tens of thousands of clones, 80% to 90% of which are singletons. Specimen: peripheral blood, collected on day 0 of AZD1222 vaccination. The receptors derive from an adult in good health.

The CDR3 spells CASSYAGDNSPLHF. CDR3 DNA: TGTGCCAGCAGTTACGCAGGAGATAATTCACCCCTCCACTTT. The rearrangement joins TRBV6-5 to TRBJ1-6; D unclear. CDR3 length: 14 amino acids. With 2 bases removed from V and 5 bases from J, the gap between germline ends came to 7 bases. Germline values: CDR1 MNHEY, CDR2 SVGAGI.

The CDR3 sequence: CASSPRTDRNSPLHF. Written as DNA, the CDR3 is TGTGCCAGCTCACCGCGGACGGACCGAAATTCACCCCTCCACTTT. The chain carries TRBV18 and TRBJ1-6, with D unclear. Germline V gives CDR1 KGHSH, CDR2 LQKENI. The CDR3 contains 15 residues. With 3 bases removed from V and 7 bases from J, the gap between germline ends came to 13 bases.

V and J are TRBV2 and TRBJ1-5; D is undetermined. The CDR3 length is 13 residues. Trimming cost V 5 bases and J 0 bases, with 5 bases left between them. The germline V gene encodes CDR1 SNHLY and CDR2 FYNNEI. The CDR3 nucleotides read TGTGCCAGCAGTTTCGGTAGCAATCAGCCCCAGCATTTT. As protein: CASSFGSNQPQHF. The full variable domain, rest sourced from reference TRBV2 and TRBJ1-5, is EPEVTQTPSHQVTQMGQEVILRCVPISNHLYFYWYRQILGQKVEFLVSFYNNEISEKSEIFDDQFSVERPDGSNFTLKIRSTKLEDSAMYFCASSFGSNQPQHFGDGTRLSIL.

The V call is TRBV7-9, the J call TRBJ1-4; D is unclear. The CDR3 is 14 amino acids. V was pared by 5 bases and J by 3 bases, with 10 bases between. CDR1 and CDR2 from the germline V gene are SEHNR and FQNEAQ (reference sequence). CDR3 sequence (DNA): TGTGCCAGCAGCAAGACACGGCCTAATGAAAAACTGTTTTTT. It yields the protein CASSKTRPNEKLFF.

This clone was observed once. The V gene is TRBV28, the J gene TRBJ1-2; maybe TRBD1 (5 bases). CDR1 is MDHEN and CDR2 is SYDVKM in the germline V gene. The CDR3 covers 14 residues. Trimming cost V 8 bases and J 2 bases, with 15 bases left between them. CDR3 loop: CASSGRVSNYGYTF. CDR3 in DNA: TGTGCCAGCTCAGGGAGAGTTTCCAACTATGGCTACACCTTC.

CDR3 sequence: CASSSLAGDANTGELFF. CDR3 DNA sequence: TGTGCCAGCAGCTCTTTAGCGGGGGACGCGAACACCGGGGAGCTGTTTTTT. The chain recombines TRBV7-9 with TRBJ2-2; 9 bases match TRBD2. Unmatched junction bases numbered 6, after V lost 4 bases and J lost 0 bases. Germline CDR1 SEHNR, CDR2 FQNEAQ (reference sequence). CDR3 size: 17 residues.

The V call is TRBV6-4, the J call TRBJ2-1; 9 bases line up with TRBD2. The CDR3 spans 15 residues. The ends lost 3 bases at V and 0 bases at J; junction bases unmatched: 0. Germline V gene lookup returns CDR1 MRHNA and CDR2 SNTAGT. DNA for the CDR3: TGTGCCAGCAGTGAGCGGGGGGGCTCCTACAATGAGCAGTTCTTC. As protein: CASSERGGSYNEQFF.

V gene TRBV5-6 combines with J gene TRBJ1-2, with D unresolved. CDR1 is SGHDT and CDR2 is YYEEEE in the germline V gene. CDR3 length: 12 residues. V lost 4 bases, J lost 1 base, and 5 bases lay in between. The CDR3 loop is CASSRNNYGYTF. The CDR3 nucleotides are TGTGCCAGCAGCCGGAATAACTATGGCTACACCTTC.

The chain combines TRBV6-5 with TRBJ1-2; no definite D call. The CDR3 is made up of 16 amino acids. Germline CDR1 reads MNHEY; CDR2 reads SVGAGI. The V end was cut by 3 bases, the J end by 4 bases, with 18 bases between. CDR3 amino acids: CASSYSRGRPRYGYTF. CDR3 DNA: TGTGCCAGCAGTTATTCCCGCGGCAGGCCGCGCTATGGCTACACCTTC.

Points on this clone: This CDR3 is also generated by other DNA sequences in the sample. The chain is built from TRBV9 and TRBJ2-2; 11 bases match TRBD2. CDR3 size: 16 residues. Germline assignment: CDR1 SGDLS and CDR2 YYNGEE. V was clipped by 4 bases and J by 1 base; unmatched bases: 3. The DNA of the CDR3 is TGTGCCAGCAGCCCCCTAGCGGGGGGGAACACCGGGGAGCTGTTTTTT. As protein: CASSPLAGGNTGELFF.

The V call is TRBV5-1, the J call TRBJ1-2, with a possible D match to TRBD1 (6 bases). Germline CDR1 is SGHRS and CDR2 is YFSETQ. The V gene lost 0 bases and the J gene lost 8 bases, with 17 bases spanning the gap. The CDR3 extends over 15 amino acids. CDR3 sequence (DNA): TGCGCCAGCAGCTTGGAGGCCAGGGGTGCTCGCGGCTACACCTTC. Its translation is CASSLEARGARGYTF.

This clone was seen only once. The rearrangement uses TRBV6-1 and TRBJ1-1; D unresolved. Trimming took off 1 base at V and 10 bases at J, with 10 bases between the two ends. The germline V gene has CDR1 MNHNS and CDR2 SASEGT. The CDR3 length is 12 residues. CDR3 nucleotide sequence: TGTGCCAGCAGTGAAGGATTCCCTGCAGCTTTCTTT. Protein: CASSEGFPAAFF.

This rearrangement joins TRBV11-1 to TRBJ2-5; no clear D gene. From germline, CDR1 is SGHAT and CDR2 FQDESV (reference sequence). V was trimmed by 3 bases and J by 6 bases, leaving 11 bases between them. The length of the CDR3 is 13 residues. CDR3: CASSFSYRQTQYF. DNA for the CDR3: TGTGCCAGCAGCTTCAGTTACAGACAGACCCAGTACTTC.

This chain uses TRBV10-3 with TRBJ1-5; D may be TRBD1 (6 bases). The germline CDR1 and CDR2 sequences are ENHRY and SYGVKD. Trimming took off 0 bases at V and 2 bases at J, with 14 bases between the two ends. The CDR3 is 17 residues long. In DNA, the CDR3 is TGTGCCATCAGTGAGTCGGTCATAGGGGGAGGCAATCAGCCCCAGCATTTT. It encodes CAISESVIGGGNQPQHF.

The V call is TRBV12-3 or TRBV12-4, the J call TRBJ2-2; TRBD1 aligns across 10 bases. The trim removed 8 bases at V and 7 bases at J, leaving 4 bases unmatched. The CDR3 runs to 13 residues. The CDR3 DNA follows: TGTGCCAGCCGACAGGGGGCAGGCGGGGAGCTGTTTTTT. Its translation is CASRQGAGGELFF.

The gene calls are TRBV19 and TRBJ1-5, with D unclear. This CDR3 is 12 amino acids long. Germline values: CDR1 LNHDA, CDR2 SQIVND (reference sequence). The V end was cut by 5 bases, the J end by 1 base, with 3 bases between. The CDR3 coding sequence is TGTGCCAGTAGTCACAGCAATCAGCCCCAGCATTTT. This encodes CASSHSNQPQHF.

This chain connects TRBV4-1 to TRBJ1-1, with D maybe TRBD1 (5 bases). The CDR3 sequence is 16 residues long. V was clipped by 1 base and J by 2 bases, with 14 bases between them. Germline CDR1 MGHRA, CDR2 YSYEKL. Written as DNA, the CDR3 is TGCGCCAGCAGCCAAGTCCTGACAGAGAGAAACACTGAAGCTTTCTTT. Its translation: CASSQVLTERNTEAFF.

The sample holds a few counts of this clone. The rearrangement uses TRBV7-2 and TRBJ2-4; D is unclear. The CDR3 is 15 residues long. The V gene's germline CDR1 is SGHTA and CDR2 FQGNSA. Trimming stripped 5 bases from V and 0 bases from J, with 11 bases between. CDR3 coding DNA: TGTGCCAGCAGCCCCACTCCACCAGCCAAAAACATTCAGTACTTC. As protein: CASSPTPPAKNIQYF.

The CDR3 DNA reads as TGTGCCAGCAGCTGGGTGAACACTGAAGCTTTCTTT. Translation: CASSWVNTEAFF. The chain couples TRBV11-2 to TRBJ1-1; D is unresolved. Looked up from germline, CDR1 is SGHAT and CDR2 is FQNNGV. The CDR3 is 12 residues long. Trimming left V 4 bases short and J 0 bases short, with 3 bases between.

The V gene is TRBV18, the J gene TRBJ2-2, with 8 bases fitting TRBD2. This CDR3 is 15 amino acids long. Germline CDR1 KGHSH, CDR2 LQKENI. The J segment lost 6 bases and the V segment lost 1 base, leaving 4 bases of the junction unmatched. CDR3: CASSPLAGHAGELFF. The CDR3 DNA reads as TGTGCCAGCTCACCACTAGCGGGGCACGCCGGGGAGCTGTTTTTT.

This clone was detected only once. The J gene is TRBJ2-7, the V gene TRBV19; no clear D gene. The CDR3 loop spans 15 amino acids. The V gene lost 5 bases and the J gene lost 0 bases, with 14 bases spanning the gap. The V gene's germline CDR1 is LNHDA and CDR2 SQIVND (reference sequence). In nucleotides, the CDR3 is TGTGCCAGTAGTTATACTGTTGAGACCTCCTACGAGCAGTACTTC. Translated: CASSYTVETSYEQYF.

The gene calls are TRBV7-9 and TRBJ1-3; unclear D gene. Trimming removed 0 bases at V and 3 bases at J, with 6 bases between. Germline values: CDR1 SEHNR, CDR2 FQNEAQ (reference sequence). The CDR3 loop spans 14 amino acids. CDR3 sequence (DNA): TGTGCCAGCAGCTTAGCGCTTCATGGAAACACCATATATTTT. Its protein is CASSLALHGNTIYF.

This chain links TRBV10-2 with TRBJ2-3; D is possibly TRBD2 (6 bases). CDR1 WSHSY and CDR2 SAAADI come from the germline V gene. CDR3 length: 16 amino acids. Trimming removed 3 bases from V and 1 base from J, with 14 bases in between. The CDR3 coding sequence is TGCGCCAGCAGTGAAGGGACTCTCGCCGGCACAGATACGCAGTATTTT. It yields the protein CASSEGTLAGTDTQYF.

V gene TRBV5-4 combines with J gene TRBJ1-1; D is unresolved. The V gene's germline CDR1 is SGHNT and CDR2 YYREEE (reference sequence). The germline V and J ends were trimmed by 0 bases and 5 bases, with 8 bases remaining between them. The CDR3 is 13 amino acids. Here the CDR3 reads CASSLEGSTEAFF. DNA for the CDR3: TGTGCCAGCAGCTTGGAGGGTAGTACTGAAGCTTTCTTT.

The chain carries TRBV6-4 and TRBJ2-1; 14 bases fit TRBD2. The CDR3 has 17 amino acids. The J segment lost 2 bases and the V segment lost 5 bases, leaving 5 bases of the junction unmatched. From germline, CDR1 is MRHNA and CDR2 SNTAGT. The CDR3, as DNA: TGTGCCAGCAGTCAAGGACTAGCGGGGGGAACCTACAATGAGCAGTTCTTC. It encodes CASSQGLAGGTYNEQFF.